This T cell receptor beta chain was recorded in a study of blood T cell repertoires in COVID-19. Study summary: Italy, Spain and the United States were the sources of the convalescent and acute COVID-19 samples. Sample material is recorded as cDNA or gDNA derived from T cells, B-cell-depleted T cells, or PBMCs.

V shed 5 bases and J shed 4 bases, with 15 bases lying between them. Germline lookup yields CDR1 SGHAT and CDR2 FQNNGV. The length of the CDR3 is 15 residues. Authors' data handling: Reference gene primer amplification in the assay estimated nucleated cell counts. Produced via immunoSEQ multiplex PCR; TCRdb's table is partial and in-frame only. V, J and clone size are taken as reported in that table, and D and trimming were inferred from the DNA itself. The sample lists tens of thousands of clones, 82% occurring once. Material: peripheral blood. The V and J genes are TRBV11-2 and TRBJ2-1, with a tentative D call TRBD2 (5 bases). The sequence derives from a man older than 75 with active or convalescent COVID-19. The CDR3 DNA follows: TGTGCCAGCAGCCCCCTCGCAGCGGTTTACAATGAGCAGTTCTTC. Translated: CASSPLAAVYNEQFF.